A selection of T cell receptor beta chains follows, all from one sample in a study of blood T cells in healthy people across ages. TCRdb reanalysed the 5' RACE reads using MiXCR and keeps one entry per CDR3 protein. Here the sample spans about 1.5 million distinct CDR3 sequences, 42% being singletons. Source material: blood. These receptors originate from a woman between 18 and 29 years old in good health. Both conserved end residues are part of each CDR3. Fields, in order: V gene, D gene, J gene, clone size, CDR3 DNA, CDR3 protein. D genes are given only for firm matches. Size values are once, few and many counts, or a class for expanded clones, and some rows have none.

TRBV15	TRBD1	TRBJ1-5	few	TGTGCCACCAGCAGAGATGACGGGACAGAATATAGCAATCAGCCCCAGCATTTT	CATSRDDGTEYSNQPQHF
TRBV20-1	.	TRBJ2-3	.	TGCAGTGCTAGAGATCAGGGGACCCTGGGGGATACGCAGTATTTT	CSARDQGTLGDTQYF
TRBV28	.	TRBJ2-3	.	TGTGCCAGCGCCTCCCCGCCCACTACTAGCACAGATACGCAGTATTTT	CASASPPTTSTDTQYF
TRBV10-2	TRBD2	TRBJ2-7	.	TGCGCCAGCAGTGAGCCGCAACTGACTAGCGGGAGGGAACACGAGCAGTACTTC	CASSEPQLTSGREHEQYF
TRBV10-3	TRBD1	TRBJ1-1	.	TGTGCCATCAGGGGACAGGGGGAAGGCACTGAAGCTTTCTTT	CAIRGQGEGTEAFF
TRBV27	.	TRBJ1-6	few	TGTGCCACCTTGACAGACTATAATTCACCCCTCCACTTT	CATLTDYNSPLHF
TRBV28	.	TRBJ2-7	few	TGTGCCAGCAGTCTGCGGACAGCCGTCTCCTACGAGCAGTACTTC	CASSLRTAVSYEQYF
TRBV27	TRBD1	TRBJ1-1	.	TGTGCCAGCAGTCCCCGTGACAGGGGCCCCCTGAACACTGAAGCTTTCTTT	CASSPRDRGPLNTEAFF
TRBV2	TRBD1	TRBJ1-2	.	TGTGCCAGCAGTGAGAGACAGGGTCCCATCTATGGCTACACCTTC	CASSERQGPIYGYTF
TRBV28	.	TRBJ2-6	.	TGTGCCTTAGGGGCCAGGACCCCCTCTGGGGCCAACGTCCTGACTTTC	CALGARTPSGANVLTF
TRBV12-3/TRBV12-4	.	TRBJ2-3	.	TGTGCCAGCAGTTTTAGGCATAGCACAGATACGGAGTATTTT	CASSFRHSTDTEYF
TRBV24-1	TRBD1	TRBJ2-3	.	TGTGCCACCAGGAAGGGGGCTTCTAGCACAGATACGCAGTATTTT	CATRKGASSTDTQYF
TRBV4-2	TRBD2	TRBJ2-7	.	TGTGCCAGCAGCCCGCGGACTAGCTCCTACAATGAGCAGTACTTC	CASSPRTSSYNEQYF
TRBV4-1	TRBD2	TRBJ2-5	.	TGCGCCAGCAGCTTACAACTAGCGGGGGAGACCCAGTACTTC	CASSLQLAGETQYF
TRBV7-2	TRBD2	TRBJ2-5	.	TGTGCCAGCACCAACCCTGGGGCGGGAGTCGAGACCCAGTACTTC	CASTNPGAGVETQYF
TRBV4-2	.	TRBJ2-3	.	TGTGCCAGCAGCCAAGATCTCGGGAGCGCAGATACGCAGTATTTT	CASSQDLGSADTQYF
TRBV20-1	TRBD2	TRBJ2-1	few	TGCAGTGCTGAGCCTACTAGCGGGAAGACCTACAATGAGCAGTTCTTC	CSAEPTSGKTYNEQFF
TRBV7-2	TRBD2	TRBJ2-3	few	TGTGCCAGCAGCTTAGCGACGGCTAGCGGGAGGGAATATACGCAGTATTTT	CASSLATASGREYTQYF
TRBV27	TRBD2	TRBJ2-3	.	TGTGCCAGCAGAAAGACTAGCGGGGGTGATACGCAGTATTTT	CASRKTSGGDTQYF
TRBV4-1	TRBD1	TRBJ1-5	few	TGCGCCAGGGATACAGGGGGCGCGGGCAATCAGCCCCAGCATTTT	CARDTGGAGNQPQHF
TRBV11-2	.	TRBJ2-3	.	TGTGCCCGCAGCCTCCCGGCTGCAGATACGCAGTATTTT	CARSLPAADTQYF
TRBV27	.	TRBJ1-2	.	TGTGCCAGCTGGTGGGGGGGTGGCTACACCTTC	CASWWGGGYTF
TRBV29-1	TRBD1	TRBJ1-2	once	TGCAGCGTTGACGACCTGACAGGGCCATATGGCTACACCTTC	CSVDDLTGPYGYTF
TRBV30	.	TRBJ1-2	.	TGTGCCTTGAGTGTAACAGCCCAGGGTGGCTACACCTTC	CALSVTAQGGYTF
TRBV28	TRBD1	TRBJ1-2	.	TGTGCCAGCCGGGACAGCTCTAACTATGGCTACACCTTC	CASRDSSNYGYTF
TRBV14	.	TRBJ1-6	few	TGTGCCAGCAGCCAAATGGGACAAAATAATTCACCCCTCCACTTT	CASSQMGQNNSPLHF
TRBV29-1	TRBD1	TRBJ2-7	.	TGCAGCGTGAAGGACAGGGACCTTCCTACCTACGAGCAGTACTTC	CSVKDRDLPTYEQYF
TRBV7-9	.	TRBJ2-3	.	TGTGCCAGCACCAAAGGGCGGTCAGGGAGGACAGATACGCGGTATTTT	CASTKGRSGRTDTRYF
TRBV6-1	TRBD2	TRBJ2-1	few	TGTGCCAGCAGTGAAGTGCAAACTAGCGGCGGGCAGTTCTTC	CASSEVQTSGGQFF
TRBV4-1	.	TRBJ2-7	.	TGCGCCAGCAGCCAAGTCGGAGTTGCCGGTTACGAGCAGTACTTC	CASSQVGVAGYEQYF
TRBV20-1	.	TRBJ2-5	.	TGCAGTGCTAGCCGCGCGGGGTCCAGGTCCGAGACCCAGTACTTC	CSASRAGSRSETQYF
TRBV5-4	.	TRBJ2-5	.	TGTGCCAGCAGACCAAGGGGGGGAAGAGAGACCCAGTACTTC	CASRPRGGRETQYF
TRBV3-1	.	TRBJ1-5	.	TGTGCCAGCAGCCAAAGTAGTCAGCCCCAGCATTTT	CASSQSSQPQHF
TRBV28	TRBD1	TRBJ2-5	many	TGTGCCAGCCGGACAGGGGGGGAAGAGACCCAGTACTTC	CASRTGGEETQYF
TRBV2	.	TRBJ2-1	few	TGTGCCAGCATCGCCCTAAGGACTCAAAGCAATGAGCAGTTCTTC	CASIALRTQSNEQFF
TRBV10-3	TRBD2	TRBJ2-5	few	TGTGCCATCAGTACTAGCGGCCCTGGGGAGACCCAGTACTTC	CAISTSGPGETQYF
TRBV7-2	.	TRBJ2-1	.	TGTGCCAGCACCCTCTACACCGGGAATGGGCAGTTCTTC	CASTLYTGNGQFF
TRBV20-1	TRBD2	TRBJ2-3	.	TGCAGTGCTGGGACTAGCGGACGCACAGATACGCAGTATTTT	CSAGTSGRTDTQYF
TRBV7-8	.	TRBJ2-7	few	TGTGCCAGCAGCCCAAGCGGGCCCTTCTACGAGCAGTACTTC	CASSPSGPFYEQYF
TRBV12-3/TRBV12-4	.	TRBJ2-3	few	TGTGCCAGCAGATCAGAGGGTAGGGGAGATACGCAGTATTTT	CASRSEGRGDTQYF
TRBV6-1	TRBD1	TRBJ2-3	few	TGTGCCAGCAGTGATCCCCTGACGGGACAGCTATTTGTAGATACGCAGTATTTT	CASSDPLTGQLFVDTQYF
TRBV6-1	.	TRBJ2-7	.	TGTGCCAGCAGTTCCAACCTAGAGGGAAAGCAGTACTTC	CASSSNLEGKQYF
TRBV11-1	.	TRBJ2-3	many	TGTGCCAGCAGCTTAAGGCGGGACACAGATACGCAGTATTTT	CASSLRRDTDTQYF
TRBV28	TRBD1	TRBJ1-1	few	TGTGCCAGCAGTTCCAGGCGTCCGACAGGGTTGAACACTGAAGCTTTCTTT	CASSSRRPTGLNTEAFF
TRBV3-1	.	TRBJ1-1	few	TGTGCCAGCAGCCGACGAACCGACAGGAAAGCTTTCTTT	CASSRRTDRKAFF
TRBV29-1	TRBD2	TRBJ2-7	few	TGCAGCGTTGAACTAGCGGGGCAGAGGGCACGGGACAATGAGCAGTACTTC	CSVELAGQRARDNEQYF
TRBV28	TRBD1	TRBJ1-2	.	TGTGCCAGCACCGCCCCGACAGGGGGTTGGAACTATGGCTACACCTTC	CASTAPTGGWNYGYTF
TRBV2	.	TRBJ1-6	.	TGTGCCAGCAGTGAAGGGGCAGGGTCGATCTATAATTCACCCCTCCACTTT	CASSEGAGSIYNSPLHF
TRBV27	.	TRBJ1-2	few	TGTGCCAGCAGTACCTATAGAAATCCCAACTATGGCTACACCTTC	CASSTYRNPNYGYTF
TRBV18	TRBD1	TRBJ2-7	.	TGTGCCAGCTCACCCCGGGGGACAGGTGAGTCCTACGAGCAGTACTTC	CASSPRGTGESYEQYF
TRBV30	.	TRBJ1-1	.	TGTGCCGGCTGTAGGGGTTCCACTGAAGCTTTCTTT	CAGCRGSTEAFF
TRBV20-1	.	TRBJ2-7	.	TGCAGTGCTAGCGATAAGACAGGCAACCTTCTCTACGAGCAGTACTTC	CSASDKTGNLLYEQYF
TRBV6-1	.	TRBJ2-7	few	TGTGCCAGCAGTGAAGCTGGGGTCTACTACGAGCAGTACTTC	CASSEAGVYYEQYF
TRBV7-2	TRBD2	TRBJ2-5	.	TGTGCCAGCAGCTTAGTCCGACTAGCGGGAGGTACCTACAATGAGCAGTACTTC	CASSLVRLAGGTYNEQYF
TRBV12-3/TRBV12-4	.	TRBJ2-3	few	TGTGCCAGCAGCCTCACTAGGGGTGGCACAGATACGCAGTATTTT	CASSLTRGGTDTQYF
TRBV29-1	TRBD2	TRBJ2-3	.	TGCAGCGTTGAAGCCCTACTAGCGGGGGGGCCCACAGATACGCAGTATTTT	CSVEALLAGGPTDTQYF